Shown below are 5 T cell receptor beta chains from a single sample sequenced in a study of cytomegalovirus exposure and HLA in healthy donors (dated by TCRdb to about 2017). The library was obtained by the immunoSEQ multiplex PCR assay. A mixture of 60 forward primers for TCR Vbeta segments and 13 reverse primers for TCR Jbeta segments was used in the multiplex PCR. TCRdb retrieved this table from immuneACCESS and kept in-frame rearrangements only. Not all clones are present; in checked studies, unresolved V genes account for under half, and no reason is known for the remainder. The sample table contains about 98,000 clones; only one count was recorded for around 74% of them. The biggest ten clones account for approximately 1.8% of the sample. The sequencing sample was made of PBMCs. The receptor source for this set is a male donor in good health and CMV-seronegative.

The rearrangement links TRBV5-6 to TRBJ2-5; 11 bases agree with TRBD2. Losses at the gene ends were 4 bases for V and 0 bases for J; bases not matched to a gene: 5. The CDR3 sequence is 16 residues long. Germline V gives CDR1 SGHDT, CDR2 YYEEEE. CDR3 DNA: TGTGCCAGCAGCCCGGGACTAGCGGTACACCAAGAGACCCAGTACTTC. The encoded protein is CASSPGLAVHQETQYF. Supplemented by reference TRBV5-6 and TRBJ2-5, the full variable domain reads DAGVTQSPTHLIKTRGQQVTLRCSPKSGHDTVSWYQQALGQGPQFIFQYYEEEERQRGNFPDRFSGHQFPNYSSELNVNALLLGDSALYLCASSPGLAVHQETQYFGPGTRLLVL.

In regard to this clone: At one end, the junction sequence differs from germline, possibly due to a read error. Written as DNA, the CDR3 is TGTGCCCGCAGCTCCCCTTTTGGGACTGAAACCTACGAGCAGTACTTC. It translates to CARSSPFGTETYEQYF. This chain uses TRBV7-9 with TRBJ2-7, with a tentative D call TRBD2 (6 bases). The CDR3 covers 16 residues. CDR1 is SEHNR and CDR2 is FQNEAQ in the germline V gene (reference sequence).

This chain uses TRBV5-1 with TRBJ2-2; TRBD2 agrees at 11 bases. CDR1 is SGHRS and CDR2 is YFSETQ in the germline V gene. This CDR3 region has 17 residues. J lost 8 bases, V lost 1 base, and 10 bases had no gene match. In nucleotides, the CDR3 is TGCGCCAGCAGCTTGACCACTAGCGGGAGTATCTCGGGGGAGCTGTTTTTT. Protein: CASSLTTSGSISGELFF.

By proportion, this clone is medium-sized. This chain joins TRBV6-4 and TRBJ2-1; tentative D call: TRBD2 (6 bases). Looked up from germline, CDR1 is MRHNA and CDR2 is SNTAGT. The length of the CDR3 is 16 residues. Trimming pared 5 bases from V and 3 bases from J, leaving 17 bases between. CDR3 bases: TGTGCCAGCAGTCCTCTCGCTAGCGCTCACTACAATGAGCAGTTCTTC. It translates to CASSPLASAHYNEQFF.

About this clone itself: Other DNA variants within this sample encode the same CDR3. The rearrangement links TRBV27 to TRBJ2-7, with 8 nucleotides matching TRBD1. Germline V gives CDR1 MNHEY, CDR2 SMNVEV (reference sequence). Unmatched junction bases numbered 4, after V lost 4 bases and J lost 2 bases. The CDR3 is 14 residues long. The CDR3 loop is CASSWGTGPYEQYF. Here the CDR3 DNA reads TGTGCCAGCAGTTGGGGGACAGGTCCCTACGAGCAGTACTTC.